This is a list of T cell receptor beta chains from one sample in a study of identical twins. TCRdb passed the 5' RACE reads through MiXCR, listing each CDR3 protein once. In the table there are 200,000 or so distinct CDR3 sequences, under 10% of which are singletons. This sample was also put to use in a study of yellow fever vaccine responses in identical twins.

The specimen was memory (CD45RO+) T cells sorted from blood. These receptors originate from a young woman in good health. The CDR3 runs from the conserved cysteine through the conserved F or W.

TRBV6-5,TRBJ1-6,CASSYSMGTSNSPLHF
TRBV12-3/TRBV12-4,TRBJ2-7,CACSWTSGGGRPSYEQYF
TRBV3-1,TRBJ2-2,CASSPPAAGATGELFF
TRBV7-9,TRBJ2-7,CASSLLSGREQYF
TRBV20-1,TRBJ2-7,CSAIYSGGSYEQYF
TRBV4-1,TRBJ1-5,CASSEPSNQPQHF
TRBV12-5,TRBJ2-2,CASGLGSGVRSGELFF
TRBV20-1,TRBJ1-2,CSASGGSYGYTF
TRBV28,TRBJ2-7,CASSYTGSGSYEQYF
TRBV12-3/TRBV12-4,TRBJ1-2,CASSLGQGLQSNYGYTF
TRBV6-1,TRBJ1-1,CASSVWPGRTEAFF
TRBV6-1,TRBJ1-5,CASRSGQGHNQPQHF
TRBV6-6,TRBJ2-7,CASSYLYEQYF
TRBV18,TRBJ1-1,CASSPQRGGTEAFF
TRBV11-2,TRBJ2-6,CASSLVANPGANVLTF
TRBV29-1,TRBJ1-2,CSAPRRQGAGGYTF
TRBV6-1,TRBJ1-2,CASSPWDRDYVGYTF
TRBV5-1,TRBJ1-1,CASSPLANTEAFF
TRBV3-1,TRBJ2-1,CASSQGRGPPVNEQFF
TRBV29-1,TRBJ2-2,CSFDRANTGELFF
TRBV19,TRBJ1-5,CASGTVRLPGQPQHF
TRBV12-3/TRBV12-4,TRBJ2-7,CASSFSNRGRYEQYF
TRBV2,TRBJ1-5,CASTPGDQPQHF
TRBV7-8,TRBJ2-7,CASSLAASGYEQYF
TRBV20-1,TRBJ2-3,CSARDLSGRAGTQYF
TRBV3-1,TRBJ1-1,CASSQAGGNTEAFF
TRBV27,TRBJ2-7,CASRSLAGTGSYEQYF
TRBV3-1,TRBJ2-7,CASSQLQGWEQYF
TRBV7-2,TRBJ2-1,CASSSGLAGGRNHEQFF
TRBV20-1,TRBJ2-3,CSVRSGGTDTQYF
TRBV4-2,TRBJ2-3,CASSQVYRQLPDTQYF
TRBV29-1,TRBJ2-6,CSARGGSSGANVLTF
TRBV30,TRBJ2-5,CAWSVRMKRTSGGARETQYF
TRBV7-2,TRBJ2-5,CASSLATGQETQYF
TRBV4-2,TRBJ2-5,CASGTSSGETQYF
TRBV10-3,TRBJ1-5,CAIKRDGSNQPQHF
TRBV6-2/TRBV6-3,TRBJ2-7,CASSLDTHEQYF
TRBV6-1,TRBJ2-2,CASRSPGQGATGELFF
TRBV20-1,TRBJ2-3,CSAIGLAGRTDTQYF
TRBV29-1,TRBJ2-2,CSVPSGSPWKSRGELFF
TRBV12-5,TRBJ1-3,CASGLVSPDKLGNTIYF
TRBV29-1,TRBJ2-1,CSRGTADNEQFF
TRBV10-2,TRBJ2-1,CASWGFAGVGNEQFF
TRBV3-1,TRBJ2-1,CASSQDLTPYNEQFF
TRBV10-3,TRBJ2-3,CAISRGRDGDTQYF